The entry below describes one TCR beta chain. The data belong to a study of early T cells in non-severe SARS-CoV-2 infection. Study background: Unpaired chains resulted from sequencing bulk RNA of unsorted whole blood.

Attachment of unique molecular identifiers was made to individual cDNA molecules. TCRdb reanalysed the 5' RACE reads using MiXCR and keeps one entry per CDR3 protein. The sample has over 80,000 distinct CDR3 sequences, approximately 12% seen once. The sequenced sample was whole blood, obtained at baseline. This sequence was found in an adult who was a healthcare worker with PCR-confirmed SARS-CoV-2 infection or an uninfected control (not recorded which).

The CDR3 nucleotides are TGTGCCAGCAGCTCAGCCCAATTTCCGGGACAGGGGGCCAATGAGCAGTTCTTC. It codes for CASSSAQFPGQGANEQFF. The genes are TRBV11-2 and TRBJ2-1; 12 nucleotides align to TRBD1. Germline V gene sequence: CDR1 SGHAT, CDR2 FQNNGV. This CDR3 comprises 18 residues. J was trimmed by 6 bases and V by 4 bases; bases with no gene match: 13.